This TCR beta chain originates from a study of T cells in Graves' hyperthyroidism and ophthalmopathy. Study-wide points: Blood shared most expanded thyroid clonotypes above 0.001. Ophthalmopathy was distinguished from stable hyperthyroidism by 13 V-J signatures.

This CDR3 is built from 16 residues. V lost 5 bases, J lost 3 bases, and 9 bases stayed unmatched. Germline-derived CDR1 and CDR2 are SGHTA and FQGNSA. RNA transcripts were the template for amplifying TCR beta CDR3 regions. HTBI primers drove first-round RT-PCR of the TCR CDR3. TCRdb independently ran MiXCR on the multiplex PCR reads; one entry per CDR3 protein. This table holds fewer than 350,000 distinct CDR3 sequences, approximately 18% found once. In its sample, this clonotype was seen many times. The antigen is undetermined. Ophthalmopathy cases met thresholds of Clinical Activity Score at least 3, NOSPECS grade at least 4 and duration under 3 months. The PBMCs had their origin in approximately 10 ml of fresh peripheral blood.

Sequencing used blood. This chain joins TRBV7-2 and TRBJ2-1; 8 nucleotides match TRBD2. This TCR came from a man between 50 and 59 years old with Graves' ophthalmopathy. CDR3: CASSDLSGGGYNEQFF. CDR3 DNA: TGTGCCAGCAGCGACTTGAGCGGGGGTGGCTACAATGAGCAGTTCTTC.